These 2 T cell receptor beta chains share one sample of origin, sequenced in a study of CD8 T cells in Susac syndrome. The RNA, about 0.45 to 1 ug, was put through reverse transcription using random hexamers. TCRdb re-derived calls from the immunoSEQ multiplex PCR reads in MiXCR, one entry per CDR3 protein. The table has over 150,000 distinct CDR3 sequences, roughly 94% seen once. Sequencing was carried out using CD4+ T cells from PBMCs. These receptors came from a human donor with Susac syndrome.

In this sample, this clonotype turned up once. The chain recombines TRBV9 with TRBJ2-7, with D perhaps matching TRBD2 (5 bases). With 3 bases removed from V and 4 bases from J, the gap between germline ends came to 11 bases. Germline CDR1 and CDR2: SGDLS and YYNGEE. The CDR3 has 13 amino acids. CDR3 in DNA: TGTGCCAGCAGCGGACGGGGTTTATACGAGCAGTACTTC. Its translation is CASSGRGLYEQYF.

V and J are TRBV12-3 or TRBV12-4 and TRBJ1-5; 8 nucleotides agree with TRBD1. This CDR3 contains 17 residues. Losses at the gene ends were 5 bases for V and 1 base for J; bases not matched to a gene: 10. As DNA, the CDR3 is TGTGCCAGCAGTGGAGGGGGGGGACAGGCCAGCAATCAGCCCCAGCATTTT. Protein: CASSGGGGQASNQPQHF.